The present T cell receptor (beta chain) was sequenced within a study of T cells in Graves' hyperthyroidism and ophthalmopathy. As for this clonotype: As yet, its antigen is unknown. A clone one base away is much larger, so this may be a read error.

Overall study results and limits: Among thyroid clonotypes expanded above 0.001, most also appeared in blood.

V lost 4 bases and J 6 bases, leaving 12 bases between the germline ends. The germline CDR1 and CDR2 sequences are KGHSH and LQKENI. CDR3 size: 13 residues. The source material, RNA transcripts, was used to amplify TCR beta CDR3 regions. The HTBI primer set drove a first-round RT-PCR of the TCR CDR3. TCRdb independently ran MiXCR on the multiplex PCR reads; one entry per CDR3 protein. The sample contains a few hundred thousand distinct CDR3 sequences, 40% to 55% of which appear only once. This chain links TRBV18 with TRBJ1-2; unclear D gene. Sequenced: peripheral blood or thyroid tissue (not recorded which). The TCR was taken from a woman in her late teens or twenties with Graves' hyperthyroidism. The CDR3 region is CASSLKDGHGYTF. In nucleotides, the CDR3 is TGTGCCAGCTCACTGAAGGATGGCCATGGCTACACCTTC.